This T cell receptor beta chain was sequenced in a study of glioma-infiltrating T cells after dendritic cell vaccination. This CDR3 has 14 amino acids. Germline-derived CDR1 and CDR2 are SNHLY and FYNNEI. The ends were cut back, 9 bases at V and 3 bases at J, with 12 bases in the middle. This clone was observed a handful of times. Sequencing was performed with immunoSEQ multiplex PCR; in TCRdb, only in-frame clones are kept and a portion is missing. The sample contains roughly 100,000 clones, 80% to 90% of which appear only once. Sample: blood, taken before dendritic cell vaccination. This TCR derives from a human donor with glioblastoma. This sequence joins TRBV2 and TRBJ2-6, with a tentative D call TRBD2 (5 bases). The CDR3 spells CARGRGGGANVLTF. CDR3 bases: TGTGCCAGGGGCCGCGGAGGTGGGGCCAACGTCCTGACTTTC.